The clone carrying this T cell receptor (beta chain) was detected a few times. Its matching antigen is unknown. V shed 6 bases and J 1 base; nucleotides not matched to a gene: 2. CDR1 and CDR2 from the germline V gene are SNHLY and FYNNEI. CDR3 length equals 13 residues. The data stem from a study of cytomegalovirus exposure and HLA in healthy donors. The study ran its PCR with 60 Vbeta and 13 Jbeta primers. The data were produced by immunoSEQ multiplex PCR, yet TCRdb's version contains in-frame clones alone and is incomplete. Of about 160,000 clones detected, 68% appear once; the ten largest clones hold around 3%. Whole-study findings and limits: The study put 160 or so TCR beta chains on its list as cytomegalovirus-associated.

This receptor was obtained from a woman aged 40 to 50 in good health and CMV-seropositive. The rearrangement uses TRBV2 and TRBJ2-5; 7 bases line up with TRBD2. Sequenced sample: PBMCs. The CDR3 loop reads CASRRGIQETQYF. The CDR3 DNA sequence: TGTGCCAGCAGGCGGGGGATCCAAGAGACCCAGTACTTC.